This T cell receptor beta chain was found in a study of blood T cells in healthy people across ages. It was with a sample-barcoded 5' primer and a J-beta primer mix that a second PCR of roughly 7 to 12 cycles was run. TCRdb called the 5' RACE reads again in MiXCR, with one record for every CDR3 protein. In the table there are some 1.5 million distinct CDR3 sequences, about 42% of which are singletons. In its sample, this clonotype was seen a few times. Antigen unknown. The CDR3 is made up of 10 amino acids. With 8 bases removed from V and 14 bases from J, the gap between germline ends came to 10 bases. Germline V gene lookup returns CDR1 MNHEY and CDR2 SMNVEV (reference sequence). Study-level results: Strong correlation was found linking TCR beta diversity to naive T cell percentage. Not knowing donor CMV status may have confounded expanded clonotype changes.

Source material: blood. This sequence joins TRBV27 and TRBJ1-6, with a tentative D call TRBD1 (5 bases). This receptor was taken from a young woman in good health. The CDR3 DNA reads TGTGCCAGCGGGGACTTTGCCCTCCACTTT. It encodes CASGDFALHF.